Shown below are 12 T cell receptor beta chains from a single sample sequenced in a study of glioma-infiltrating T cells (dated by TCRdb to 2016 to 2017). For sequencing, an Illumina MiSeq was employed. TCR alpha and beta CDR3 regions were amplified with the iRepertoire nested amplicon-rescue multiplex PCR (arm-PCR) platform from RNA. TCRdb cleaned the public reads at Q25 with fastp, built clones with MiXCR and kept in-frame beta chains. Rows matching on CDR3 protein sequence are summarized as one entry with the most common DNA and genes. The sample table holds tens of thousands of distinct CDR3 sequences, of which about 25% were seen once. The top ten clones comprise over 5.5% of the sample. Sequenced sample: glioma tissue, nonneoplastic brain tissue, or PBMCs (not recorded which). These TCRs come from a human donor with low-grade glioma or glioblastoma, undergoing nonglioma brain surgery, or in good health (not recorded which).

This clonotype appeared once. V is TRBV30 and J is TRBJ1-5, with TRBD1 matching over 8 bases. Germline CDR1 and CDR2: GTSNPN and SVGIG (reference sequence). The CDR3 runs to 15 residues. Trimming at V came to 3 bases and at J to 3 bases, leaving 7 bases not matched to a gene. CDR3 DNA sequence: TGTGCCTGGAGCGCGTGGACAGGGTCCAATCAGCCCCAGCATTTT. Translated: CAWSAWTGSNQPQHF.

This rearrangement joins TRBV18 to TRBJ2-3, with D maybe TRBD2 (5 bases). Germline CDR1 reads KGHSH; CDR2 reads LQKENI. V was clipped by 4 bases and J by 4 bases, with 9 bases between them. The CDR3 spans 13 residues. The CDR3 DNA sequence: TGTGCCAGCTCACTTAGAGCGGCAGATACGCAGTATTTT. This translates into CASSLRAADTQYF. Combining the CDR3 with reference TRBV18 and TRBJ2-3 gives the whole variable domain NAGVMQNPRHLVRRRGQEARLRCSPMKGHSHVYWYRQLPEEGLKFMVYLQKENIIDESGMPKERFSAEFPKEGPSILRIQQVVRGDSAAYFCASSLRAADTQYFGPGTRLTVL.

The chain carries TRBV2 and TRBJ2-5, with 11 bases identical to TRBD2. V gave up 4 bases and J gave up 4 bases; unmatched junction bases: 2. CDR3 length equals 14 residues. Germline V gene sequence: CDR1 SNHLY, CDR2 FYNNEI. The chain's CDR3 is CASSATSGGETQYF. The CDR3 region has the DNA TGTGCCAGCAGTGCAACTAGCGGGGGAGAGACCCAGTACTTC.

Remarks on this clonotype: At one end the junction does not follow the germline gene, possibly because of a read error. The gene calls are TRBV20-1 and TRBJ1-6; 7 bases are a match to TRBD1. The CDR3 is 13 amino acids. CDR1 DFQATT and CDR2 SNEGSKA come from the germline V gene (reference sequence). The CDR3 DNA is TGCGGTGCCTCCACAGGGGCTAATTCACCTCTCCACTTT. Its translation is CGASTGANSPLHF.

This clonotype was observed at least ten times. CDR3 amino acids: CASRETGLNEQFF. Here the CDR3 DNA reads TGTGCCAGTAGGGAGACAGGCCTCAATGAGCAGTTCTTC. V is TRBV19 and J is TRBJ2-1; D perhaps matches TRBD1 (6 bases). In germline, CDR1 is LNHDA, CDR2 SQIVND (reference sequence). V was cut by 6 bases and J by 6 bases, with 12 bases left in between. This CDR3 is built from 13 residues.

This clonotype was seen a handful of times. This likely comes from a read error, as the CDR3 has no conserved phenylalanine or tryptophan at its end. The genes are TRBV27 and TRBJ2-5; D perhaps matches TRBD1 (6 bases). Germline CDR1 is MNHEY and CDR2 is SMNVEV (reference sequence). The CDR3 loop spans 14 amino acids. The CDR3: CASSFWGPQGTQYL. CDR3 nucleotide sequence: TGTGCCAGCAGTTTTTGGGGGCCGCAAGGGACCCAGTACCTC.

As for this clonotype: One base away lies a much larger clone, so this may be a sequencing read error. CDR3 sequence reads: CASSQVTCIGGQFF. The CDR3 region has the DNA TGCGCCAGCAGCCAAGTTACGTGCATCGGGGGACAGTTCTTC. The rearrangement uses TRBV4-1 and TRBJ2-1; possibly TRBD2 for D (6 bases). Germline CDR1 and CDR2: MGHRA and YSYEKL. CDR3 size: 14 residues. V lost 1 base, J lost 13 bases, and 17 bases lay in between.

This clonotype has only a few counts. The rearrangement links TRBV4-1 to TRBJ2-7, with 13 bases fitting TRBD2. The junction had 17 bases not matched to a gene; V was cut back by 4 bases and J by 5 bases. The CDR3 sequence is 19 residues long. Germline V gives CDR1 MGHRA, CDR2 YSYEKL. CDR3 nucleotide sequence: TGCGCCAGCAGCCGCCAGATTTATGGGACTAGCGGGAATCTTCACGAGCAGTACTTC. It is translated as CASSRQIYGTSGNLHEQYF.

In its sample, this clonotype was seen many times. The rearrangement uses TRBV19 and TRBJ1-5; D unresolved. Germline CDR1 reads LNHDA; CDR2 reads SQIVND (reference sequence). This CDR3 has 15 amino acids. Trimming removed 7 bases at V and 2 bases at J, with 15 bases between. The CDR3 is CASNPGPGGNQPQHF. The CDR3, as DNA: TGTGCCAGTAACCCGGGCCCCGGAGGCAATCAGCCCCAGCATTTT.

For this clonotype: This sequence may be a read error, since a much larger clone differs from it by one base. The chain recombines TRBV29-1 with TRBJ1-4; 10 positions agree with TRBD1. Looked up from germline, CDR1 is SQVTM and CDR2 is ANQGSEA. This CDR3 comprises 12 residues. Trimming took 7 bases from V and 5 from J; bases not matched to a gene: 1. CDR3 bases: TGCAGCGCGGGACAGGGGAATGAAAAACTGTTTTTT. Translation gives CSAGQGNEKLFF.

This clonotype showed up many times. V gene TRBV2 combines with J gene TRBJ2-5; perhaps TRBD2 as D (5 bases). Germline CDR1 and CDR2: SNHLY and FYNNEI. This CDR3 region has 15 residues. With 0 bases removed from V and 2 bases from J, the gap between germline ends came to 10 bases. CDR3 DNA sequence: TGTGCCAGCAGTGAAGCGAAACTAGAGCAAGAGACCCAGTACTTC. It codes for CASSEAKLEQETQYF.

This clonotype appeared many times. The CDR3 coding sequence is TGTGCCAGCAGTCAGACCACTTACAATGAGCAGTTCTTC. It encodes CASSQTTYNEQFF. This chain joins TRBV6-1 and TRBJ2-1; D remains unclear. CDR1 and CDR2 (germline): MNHNS, SASEGT. With 5 bases removed from V and 4 bases from J, the gap between germline ends came to 9 bases. This CDR3 is built from 13 residues.